This TCR beta chain is from a study of blood T cells in healthy people across ages. A sample-barcoded 5' primer and a J-beta primer mix were used in a second PCR of roughly 7 to 12 cycles. A tag from a template-switch adaptor with 12 random nucleotides marked each cDNA molecule. Each sample yielded at least 3 million CDR3-containing paired-end reads. TCRdb re-called the 5' RACE reads with MiXCR, one entry per CDR3 protein. The sample has 1,500,000 or so distinct CDR3 sequences; around 40% are singletons. There are 12 residues in the CDR3. V lost 6 bases and J lost 7; bases outside the gene matches: 5. From germline, CDR1 is ENHRY and CDR2 SYGVKD. Overall study findings and caveats: Observed TCR beta diversity showed a strong correlation with the percentage of naive T cells as measured by flow cytometry. The authors considered diversity estimates from one million T cells to be underestimates.

As for this clonotype: Its antigen is unidentified.

This clonotype was obtained from a woman in her late teens or twenties in good health. The sequencing sample was made of blood. The chain uses TRBV10-3 and TRBJ2-7; the match to TRBD2 covers 8 bases. Written as DNA, the CDR3 is TGTGCCATCAGGGATAGCGGGAATGAGCAGTACTTC. It yields the protein CAIRDSGNEQYF.